Listed below are T cell receptor beta chains from one sample, sequenced in a study of technical replicates of blood from a few donors. Produced via immunoSEQ multiplex PCR; TCRdb's table is partial and in-frame only. Among some 78,000 clones listed, just under 95% were seen once. The sequencing input was T cells isolated from PBMCs. Every receptor here comes from a human donor in good health. Both conserved end residues are trimmed from each CDR3. D genes are given only for firm matches. Size is omitted from some rows. Given values are once, few, many or a class for expanded clones.

J gene	clone size	V gene	D gene	CDR3 protein
TRBJ2-1	-	TRBV4-3	TRBD2	ASSHDRGPGLAGREEQF
TRBJ2-5	-	TRBV27	-	ASSPSTIEETQY
TRBJ1-2	few	TRBV5-1	-	ASSLEFKPESYGYT
TRBJ2-5	few	TRBV19	-	ASSLWGRRSGTQY
TRBJ1-1	-	TRBV9	-	ASSVNLAGAEAF
TRBJ2-2	-	TRBV27	TRBD1	ASSSYGTGNTGELF
TRBJ2-3	-	TRBV27	-	ASSFNTDTQY
TRBJ2-7	-	TRBV19	TRBD2	ASSKAGGPKEQY
TRBJ1-2	once	TRBV7-2	TRBD1	ASSLRQGMGYT
TRBJ2-7	-	TRBV7-3	TRBD2	ASSIGGAGGTYEQY
TRBJ2-5	-	TRBV6-6	TRBD2	ASSPLSGRASETQY
TRBJ2-7	once	TRBV6-5	TRBD1	ASSRRQGLYEQY
TRBJ1-2	-	TRBV9	TRBD1	ASSVGGRGTYGYT
TRBJ2-7	-	TRBV10-3	TRBD2	AISGVAGDEQY
TRBJ1-4	-	TRBV2	-	ASSEWTGDEKLF
TRBJ1-5	-	TRBV11-2	-	ASSLVGGNQPQH
TRBJ2-7	-	TRBV19	-	ASSTGNSGSYEQY
TRBJ1-1	-	TRBV28	TRBD1	ASTGDREVSEAF
TRBJ1-1	once	TRBV7-6	TRBD1	ASSPSPGQGIMNTEAF
TRBJ1-5	-	TRBV7-2	-	ASSLRGQPQH
TRBJ2-2	-	TRBV13	TRBD2	ASSLALAINTGELF
TRBJ2-7	once	TRBV18	-	ASSQGSGSSYEQY
TRBJ2-1	once	TRBV7-7	-	ASSLYESYEQF
TRBJ2-3	-	TRBV11-3	TRBD2	ASSLDSREGVADTQY
TRBJ1-4	-	TRBV5-6	-	ASSQQEFNEKLF
TRBJ1-3	-	TRBV2	TRBD1	ASSVEGTAGNTIY
TRBJ1-1	-	TRBV6-6	TRBD1	ASSYRGQGNTEAF
TRBJ2-1	-	TRBV29-1	-	SVDLGSSSITEQF
TRBJ2-5	-	TRBV5-4	-	ASSPGVQETQY
TRBJ2-1	-	TRBV11-3	-	ASSARREPHEQF
TRBJ1-3	-	TRBV13	-	ASSFEGAGNTIY
TRBJ1-1	few	TRBV4-2	TRBD1	ASSPEVQGAGSEAF
TRBJ1-1	-	TRBV19	-	ASSQGNTEAF
TRBJ1-2	-	TRBV6-5	-	ASSWTANYGYT
TRBJ2-7	-	TRBV7-9	TRBD2	ASSSSGRAFEQY
TRBJ2-7	-	TRBV28	TRBD1	ASSVPGQSYEQY
TRBJ2-3	-	TRBV11-3	-	ASSLRDLVDTQY
TRBJ2-7	-	TRBV19	TRBD1	ASSTYSRDRDYEQY
TRBJ2-1	-	TRBV2	-	ASRESLVLNNNEQF
TRBJ2-2	-	TRBV2	-	ASSIDRTNTGELF
TRBJ2-2	-	TRBV7-3	-	ASSSDGGNTGELF
TRBJ2-3	once	TRBV10-3	TRBD1	AIRRGPGDTQY
TRBJ2-1	few	TRBV10-3	TRBD2	ATVLAGGNNEQF
TRBJ1-5	-	TRBV30	TRBD1	AYQQGGDQPQH
TRBJ1-2	-	TRBV10-3	TRBD1	AITGGRLFGYT
TRBJ2-3	once	TRBV7-2	-	ASRWGASTDTQY
TRBJ2-7	-	TRBV6-5	-	ASSRQVPYEQY
TRBJ2-7	-	TRBV7-9	-	ASSAGRTGSYEQY
TRBJ1-1	-	TRBV13	TRBD1	ASSSNRGSEAF
TRBJ2-7	-	TRBV10-3	TRBD1	AIRETGMQDEQY
TRBJ2-5	-	TRBV19	-	ASGAGETQY
TRBJ2-7	-	TRBV4-1	-	ASSQGTFYEQY
TRBJ2-7	-	TRBV27	-	ASSFSGGTLYEQY
TRBJ2-6	-	TRBV12-5	-	ASGLEQVYSSGANVLT
TRBJ2-7	-	TRBV11-2	-	ASSLAVETGLPYEQY
TRBJ1-2	once	TRBV6-6	-	ASSYSNLRARYGYT
TRBJ1-5	once	TRBV7-9	-	ASSRDNYSNQPQH
TRBJ1-2	-	TRBV5-8	-	ASSWRANYGYT